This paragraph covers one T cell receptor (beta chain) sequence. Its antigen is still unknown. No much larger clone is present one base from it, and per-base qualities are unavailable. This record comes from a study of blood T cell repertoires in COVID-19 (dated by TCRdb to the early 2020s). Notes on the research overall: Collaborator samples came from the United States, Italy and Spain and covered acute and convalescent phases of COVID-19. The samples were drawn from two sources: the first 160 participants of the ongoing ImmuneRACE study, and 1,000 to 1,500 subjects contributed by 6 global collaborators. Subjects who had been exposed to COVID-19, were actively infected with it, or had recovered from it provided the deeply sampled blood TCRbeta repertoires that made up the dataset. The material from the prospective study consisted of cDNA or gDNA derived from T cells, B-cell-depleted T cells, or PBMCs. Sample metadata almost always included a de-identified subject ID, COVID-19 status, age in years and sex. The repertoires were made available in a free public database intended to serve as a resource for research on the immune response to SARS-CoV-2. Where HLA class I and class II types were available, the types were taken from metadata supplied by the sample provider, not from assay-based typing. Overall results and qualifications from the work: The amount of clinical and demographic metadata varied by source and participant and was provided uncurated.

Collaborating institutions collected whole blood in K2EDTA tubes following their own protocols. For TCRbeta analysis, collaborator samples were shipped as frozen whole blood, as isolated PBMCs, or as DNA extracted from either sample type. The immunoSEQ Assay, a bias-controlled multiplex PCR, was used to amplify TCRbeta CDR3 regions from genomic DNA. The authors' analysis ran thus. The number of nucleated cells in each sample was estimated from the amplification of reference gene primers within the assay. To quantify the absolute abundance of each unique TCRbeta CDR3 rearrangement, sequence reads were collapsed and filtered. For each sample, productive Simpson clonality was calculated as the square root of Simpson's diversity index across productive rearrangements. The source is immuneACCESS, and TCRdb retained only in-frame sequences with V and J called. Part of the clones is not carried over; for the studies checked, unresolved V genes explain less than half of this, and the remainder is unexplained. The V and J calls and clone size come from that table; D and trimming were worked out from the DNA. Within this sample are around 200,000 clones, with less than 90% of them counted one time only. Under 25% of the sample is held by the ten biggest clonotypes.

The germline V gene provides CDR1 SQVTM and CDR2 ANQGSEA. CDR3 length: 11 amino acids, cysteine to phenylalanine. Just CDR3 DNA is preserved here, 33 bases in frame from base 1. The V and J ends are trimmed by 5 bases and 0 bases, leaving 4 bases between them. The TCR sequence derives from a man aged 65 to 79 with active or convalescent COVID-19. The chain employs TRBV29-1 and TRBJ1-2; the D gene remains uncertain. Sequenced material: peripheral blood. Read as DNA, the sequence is TGCAGCGTTATAGCTAACTATGGCTACACCTTC. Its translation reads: CSVIANYGYTF.